This TCR beta chain comes out of a study of blood T cell repertoires in COVID-19 (dated by TCRdb to about 2020). About the investigation overall: Collaborator samples came from the United States, Italy and Spain and covered acute and convalescent phases of COVID-19. The material from the prospective study consisted of cDNA or gDNA derived from T cells, B-cell-depleted T cells, or PBMCs. The dataset comprised deeply sampled blood TCRbeta repertoires from subjects exposed to, actively infected with, or recovered from COVID-19. The repertoires were released in a freely available public database meant as a resource for research on the immune response to SARS-CoV-2. The samples were drawn from the first 160 participants of the ongoing ImmuneRACE study and from some 1,300 subjects provided by 6 global collaborators. Sample metadata almost always included a de-identified subject ID, COVID-19 status, age in years and sex. Where available, HLA class I and class II types were taken from metadata supplied by the sample provider and were not determined by assay-based typing. On the study overall, not on this receptor specifically: The quantity of clinical and demographic metadata differed by source and by participant and was supplied without curation.

Concerning this clone itself: Its antigen specificity is not known. Base-call qualities are not available, and no considerably larger clone is one nucleotide away.

Each collaborating institution followed its own protocols to collect whole blood in K2EDTA tubes. For TCRbeta analysis, collaborator samples were shipped as frozen whole blood, as isolated PBMCs, or as DNA extracted from either sample type. CDR1 and CDR2 are read off the germline V gene (reference sequence) as SGHAT and FQDESV. The V and J ends are trimmed by 1 base and 5 bases, leaving 18 bases between them. Including cysteine and phenylalanine, the CDR3 has 16 amino acids. Only CDR3 DNA is held: 48 bases, read in frame from base 1. The immunoSEQ Assay, a bias-controlled multiplex PCR, was used to amplify TCRbeta CDR3 regions from genomic DNA. The study's own analysis went as follows. Nucleated cell counts per sample were estimated from amplification of reference gene primers within the assay. To quantify the absolute abundance of each unique TCRbeta CDR3 rearrangement, sequence reads were collapsed and filtered. For each sample, productive Simpson clonality was calculated as the square root of Simpson's diversity index across productive rearrangements. TCRdb re-hosts the immuneACCESS table, in-frame sequences only. Its copies lack some clones; in the studies checked, an unresolved V gene accounts for under half of them, and the cause for the rest is not known. V and J calls plus clone size are reproduced from that table; the DNA served to infer D and trimming. This sample comprises about 39,000 clones, 65% to 90% of them detected only once. Of the sample, 9.9% is held by the ten largest clones.

The receptor's source is a human donor in a cohort sampled during active COVID-19. The sequenced material came from peripheral blood. The V and J genes are TRBV11-1 and TRBJ2-7; perhaps TRBD1 is the D gene, with 6 bases matching. The DNA sequence reads TGTGCCAGCAGCTTAGAGAGGAGACAGGTTACCAACGAGCAGTACTTC. This is translated as CASSLERRQVTNEQYF.